Listed here are 5 T cell receptor beta chains from one sample, sequenced in a study of T cell repertoires in cytomegalovirus infection. TCRdb re-analysed the reads in MiXCR, keeping a single row per CDR3 protein. This table holds about 490,000 distinct CDR3 sequences, about 15% found once. The specimen sequenced was CD8+ T cells from PBMCs. The receptors were gathered from a human donor in good health (CMV status not recorded). Some clones in this sample may be carry-over from other donors' samples.

This clonotype was seen repeatedly, ten times or more. The rearrangement uses TRBV6-5 and TRBJ2-7; 10 bases are a match to TRBD2. The germline V gene has CDR1 MNHEY and CDR2 SVGAGI. There are 16 residues in the CDR3. V dropped 0 bases and J dropped 2; count of bases not matched to a gene: 4. The CDR3 DNA follows: TGTGCCAGCAGTTACTCGACTAGCGGGTCCACCTACGAGCAGTACTTC. Its translation is CASSYSTSGSTYEQYF.

This clonotype was seen just once. The chain recombines TRBV29-1 with TRBJ1-1; a weak D match, TRBD1 (5 bases). The CDR3 extends over 12 amino acids. Per the germline V gene, CDR1 is SQVTM and CDR2 is ANQGSEA. Trimming left V 6 bases short and J 0 bases short, with 8 bases between. CDR3 bases: TGCAGCGTCACAGGAATGAACACTGAAGCTTTCTTT. Amino acids: CSVTGMNTEAFF.

The rearrangement joins TRBV11-2 to TRBJ1-6, with TRBD1 matching 8 bases. Germline CDR1 is SGHAT and CDR2 is FQNNGV. Germline trimming cut 5 bases from V and 18 bases from J; bases unmatched to any gene: 15. The CDR3 extends over 14 amino acids. This chain's CDR3 is CASSPGGGDRFGHF. As DNA, the CDR3 is TGTGCCAGCAGCCCAGGAGGAGGGGACAGGTTTGGCCACTTT.

This clonotype was seen ten or more times. CDR3 in DNA: TGTGCCAGCAGCTCATCCCCGGGACTAGCGACCAATGAGCAGTTCTTC. Its protein is CASSSSPGLATNEQFF. The chain recombines TRBV7-8 with TRBJ2-1; 10 nucleotides align to TRBD2. V shed 4 bases and J 6 bases; nucleotides not matched to a gene: 9. Germline loops: CDR1 SGHVS, CDR2 FQNEAQ. The CDR3 extends over 16 amino acids.

This clonotype was recorded many times. The chain uses TRBV7-9 and TRBJ1-1; TRBD1 might be the D (5 bases). V was trimmed by 2 bases and J by 5 bases, leaving 12 bases between them. Germline loops: CDR1 SEHNR, CDR2 FQNEAQ (reference sequence). The CDR3 spans 14 residues. The CDR3 loop reads CASSLIREKTEAFF. In DNA form, the CDR3 reads TGTGCCAGCAGCTTAATCAGGGAAAAGACTGAAGCTTTCTTT.